Detailed here is one T cell receptor (beta chain). This sample stems from a study of OX40 agonist ivuxolimab in advanced cancers. Method: immunoSEQ multiplex PCR; TCRdb's copy keeps in-frame clones and lacks some. The table shows around 90,000 clones, with about 89% occurring only once. Trimming stripped 7 bases from V and 0 bases from J, with 9 bases between. Germline V gene data show CDR1 as MNHEY and CDR2 as SMNVEV (reference sequence). This CDR3 has 14 amino acids. The sample here was CD4+ or CD8+ T cells sorted from blood, taken in a trial of the OX40 agonist ivuxolimab. The chain couples TRBV27 to TRBJ1-4; D is uncertain. The receptor was isolated from an adult with an advanced solid tumor such as melanoma, head and neck, liver or kidney cancer. CDR3 protein: CASTTIATNEKLFF. The CDR3 DNA reads TGTGCCAGCACCACAATCGCAACTAATGAAAAACTGTTTTTT.